This is a list of T cell receptor beta chains from one sample in a study of cytomegalovirus exposure and HLA in healthy donors. Sequencing was performed with immunoSEQ multiplex PCR; in TCRdb, only in-frame clones are kept and a portion is missing. Here the sample spans tens of thousands of clones, 84% being singletons. The sample taken for sequencing was PBMCs. Source of these receptors: a woman younger than 30 in good health and CMV-seropositive. Both conserved end residues are part of each CDR3. A D gene is named only where the DNA matches it firmly. Not every row has a clone size; where given, it reads once, few, many or a size class.

CARSLQLYGYTF	TGTGCCAGAAGCTTACAGCTCTATGGCTACACCTTC	.	TRBJ1-2	TRBV5-3	.
CASSPTGGSGYNSPLHF	TGCGCCAGCAGCCCGACCGGGGGATCGGGGTATAATTCACCCCTCCACTTT	.	TRBJ1-6	TRBV5-1	.
CASSFGQGVGTGELFF	TGTGCCAGCAGCTTTGGACAGGGGGTTGGAACCGGGGAGCTGTTTTTT	.	TRBJ2-2	TRBV7-9	TRBD1
CASSIQGAETGELFF	TGTGCCAGTAGTATACAAGGGGCGGAGACCGGGGAGCTGTTTTTT	.	TRBJ2-2	TRBV19	.
CASSFTYSPHGNTF	TGTGCCAGCAGCTTTACCTACAGCCCTCATGGCAACACCTTC	many	TRBJ1-2	TRBV5-5	.
CASSPTGGGGTSNQPQHF	TGTGCCAGCTCCCCGACAGGGGGCGGTGGAACTAGCAATCAGCCCCAGCATTTT	.	TRBJ1-5	TRBV18	TRBD1
CASLMTGFEKLFF	TGTGCCAGCCTTATGACAGGGTTCGAAAAACTGTTTTTT	.	TRBJ1-4	TRBV6-1	TRBD1
CASSHEGAGGYGYTF	TGTGCCAGCAGCCATGAGGGGGCGGGGGGCTATGGCTACACCTTC	few	TRBJ1-2	TRBV7-8	TRBD1
CAWTFGTGYGYTF	TGTGCCTGGACCTTTGGGACAGGATATGGCTACACCTTC	.	TRBJ1-2	TRBV30	TRBD1
CASSQPGTSDYEQFF	TGTGCCAGCAGCCAACCCGGGACTAGCGATTATGAGCAGTTCTTC	.	TRBJ2-1	TRBV5-4	TRBD2
CASSLPQGSQETQYF	TGTGCCAGCAGCTTACCTCAGGGGAGCCAAGAGACCCAGTACTTC	.	TRBJ2-5	TRBV11-2	.
CASSLAGIHSGNTIYF	TGCGCCAGCAGCTTGGCAGGCATTCACTCTGGAAACACCATATATTTT	.	TRBJ1-3	TRBV5-1	.
CASSDKQGAGETQYF	TGTGCCAGCAGCGATAAACAGGGGGCAGGCGAGACCCAGTACTTC	.	TRBJ2-5	TRBV9	TRBD1
CASSVGPGTYEQYF	TGTGCCAGCAGTGTAGGCCCCGGGACCTACGAGCAGTACTTC	.	TRBJ2-7	TRBV6-1	.
CASSYGLAGVSTYEQYF	TGTGCCAGCAGCTATGGGCTAGCGGGGGTGTCCACATACGAGCAGTACTTC	once	TRBJ2-7	TRBV5-6	TRBD2
CASSQDFMTLPGTEAFF	TGTGCCAGCAGCCAAGATTTTATGACACTGCCAGGAACTGAAGCTTTCTTT	.	TRBJ1-1	TRBV4-2	.
CASSEEGGQYNEQFF	TGTGCCAGCAGTGAAGAGGGGGGACAGTACAATGAGCAGTTCTTC	.	TRBJ2-1	TRBV6-1	.
CASSPFGGFSSPLHF	TGTGCCAGCAGTCCGTTCGGAGGGTTCAGTTCACCCCTCCACTTT	.	TRBJ1-6	TRBV28	.
CASSSGVEAFNSPLHF	TGTGCCAGCAGCTCGGGGGTAGAAGCCTTTAATTCACCCCTCCACTTT	many	TRBJ1-6	TRBV7-2	.
CASSPRGQGRGDTQYF	TGCGCCAGCAGCCCTCGAGGACAGGGAAGGGGGGATACGCAGTATTTT	.	TRBJ2-3	TRBV5-1	TRBD1
CASSEFRQGYGNTIYF	TGCGCCAGCAGTGAGTTTCGACAGGGCTACGGAAACACCATATATTTT	.	TRBJ1-3	TRBV10-1	TRBD1
CASSDSRDTGELFF	TGCGCCAGCAGCGACTCCAGGGACACCGGGGAGCTGTTTTTT	once	TRBJ2-2	TRBV5-1	.
CASSPGGDRNQPQHF	TGTGCCAGCTCACCAGGGGGGGATCGGAATCAGCCCCAGCATTTT	.	TRBJ1-5	TRBV18	.
CASSQVASGGRTDTQYF	TGTGCCAGCAGCCAAGTGGCTAGCGGGGGGCGCACAGATACGCAGTATTTT	.	TRBJ2-3	TRBV4-2	TRBD2
CSRTGRETQYF	TGCAGTAGGACAGGGAGAGAGACCCAGTACTTC	.	TRBJ2-5	TRBV20-1	TRBD1
CASSQPGTGSYEQYF	TGTGCCAGCAGTCAACCCGGGACAGGTTCCTACGAGCAGTACTTC	.	TRBJ2-7	TRBV7-9	TRBD1
CASSGGGQTIYGYTF	TGTGCCAGCAGTGGAGGAGGACAGACGATCTATGGCTACACCTTC	.	TRBJ1-2	TRBV2	.
CASSFRQGLGNSPLHF	TGCGCCAGCAGCTTTCGGCAGGGGTTGGGTAATTCACCCCTCCACTTT	.	TRBJ1-6	TRBV5-1	.
CAWRDYQQVTETQYF	TGTGCCTGGAGGGATTACCAACAGGTTACGGAGACCCAGTACTTC	.	TRBJ2-5	TRBV30	.
CASSTQGQALAGYTF	TGTGCCAGTAGCACCCAAGGACAGGCCCTCGCTGGCTACACCTTC	.	TRBJ1-2	TRBV19	TRBD1
CASSYGAGPGNTIYF	TGTGCCAGCAGTTACGGGGCAGGGCCCGGAAACACCATATATTTT	.	TRBJ1-3	TRBV6-5	.
CASSWGQAGSYEQYF	TGTGCCAGCAGCTGGGGACAGGCCGGCTCCTACGAGCAGTACTTC	once	TRBJ2-7	TRBV5-4	TRBD1
CASSEEGWGYEQYF	TGTGCCAGCAGTGAAGAGGGGTGGGGCTACGAGCAGTACTTC	.	TRBJ2-7	TRBV6-1	.
CASSFSGLAQETQYF	TGCGCCAGCAGCTTTTCCGGACTAGCACAAGAGACCCAGTACTTC	few	TRBJ2-5	TRBV5-1	TRBD2
CASRTTRQGDYGYTF	TGTGCCAGCAGGACTACGAGACAGGGGGACTATGGCTACACCTTC	.	TRBJ1-2	TRBV6-6	TRBD1
CASSLVAGVSYEQYF	TGTGCCAGCAGCTTAGTCGCAGGGGTGAGCTACGAGCAGTACTTC	.	TRBJ2-7	TRBV7-8	.
CASSPRGQGSSYEQYF	TGTGCCAGCAGCCCAAGGGGGCAGGGGAGCTCCTACGAGCAGTACTTC	few	TRBJ2-7	TRBV27	TRBD1
CASRGGGATDTQYF	TGCGCCAGCCGGGGCGGGGGGGCGACAGATACGCAGTATTTT	.	TRBJ2-3	TRBV4-1	TRBD2
CASSLSTTSTDTQYF	TGTGCCAGCAGCTTATCCACGACTAGCACAGATACGCAGTATTTT	.	TRBJ2-3	TRBV7-9	.
CASSFQSRANTEAFF	TGTGCCAGCAGTTTCCAATCCAGGGCTAACACTGAAGCTTTCTTT	.	TRBJ1-1	TRBV6-5	.
CASSTEGGYSYNEQFF	TGTGCCAGCAGCACCGAAGGAGGGTACTCCTACAATGAGCAGTTCTTC	.	TRBJ2-1	TRBV9	.
CASSFPHISSPLHF	TGTGCCAGCAGCTTTCCCCACATATCCTCACCCCTCCACTTT	.	TRBJ1-6	TRBV5-4	.
CASSEQVDSPLHF	TGTGCCAGCAGCGAACAGGTTGATTCACCCCTCCACTTT	.	TRBJ1-6	TRBV9	.
CASTEGGFSEKLFF	TGTGCCAGTACCGAAGGGGGATTCAGTGAAAAACTGTTTTTT	.	TRBJ1-4	TRBV19	.
CASSYSRGWLYEQYF	TGTGCCAGCAGTTACTCGCGGGGTTGGCTCTACGAGCAGTACTTC	.	TRBJ2-7	TRBV6-5	.
CASSQGPTGDYGYTF	TGCGCCAGCAGCCAAGGACCGACAGGAGACTATGGCTACACCTTC	few	TRBJ1-2	TRBV4-1	.
CASSPATRTGRLGYGYTF	TGTGCCAGCAGCCCCGCCACCAGGACAGGGAGACTCGGCTATGGCTACACCTTC	.	TRBJ1-2	TRBV14	TRBD1
CASSVDFTSYNEQFF	TGTGCCAGCAGCGTAGACTTTACCTCCTACAATGAGCAGTTCTTC	.	TRBJ2-1	TRBV9	.